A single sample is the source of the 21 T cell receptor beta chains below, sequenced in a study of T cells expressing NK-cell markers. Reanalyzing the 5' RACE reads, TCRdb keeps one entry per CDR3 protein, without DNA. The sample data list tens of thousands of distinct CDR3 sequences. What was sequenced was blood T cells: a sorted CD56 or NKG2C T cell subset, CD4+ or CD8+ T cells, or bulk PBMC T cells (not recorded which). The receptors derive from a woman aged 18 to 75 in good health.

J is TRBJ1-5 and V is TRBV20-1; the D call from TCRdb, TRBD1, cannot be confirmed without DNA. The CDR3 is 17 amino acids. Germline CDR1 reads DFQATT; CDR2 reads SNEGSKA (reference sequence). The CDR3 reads CSARDSITGGFRQPQHF.

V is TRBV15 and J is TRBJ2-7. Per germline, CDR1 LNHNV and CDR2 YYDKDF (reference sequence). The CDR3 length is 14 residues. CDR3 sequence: CATSTTRSSYEQYF. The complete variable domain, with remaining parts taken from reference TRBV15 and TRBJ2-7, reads DAMVIQNPRYQVTQFGKPVTLSCSQTLNHNVMYWYQQKSSQAPKLLFHYYDKDFNNEADTPDNFQSRRPNTSFCFLDIRSPGLGDTAMYLCATSTTRSSYEQYFGPGTRLTVT.

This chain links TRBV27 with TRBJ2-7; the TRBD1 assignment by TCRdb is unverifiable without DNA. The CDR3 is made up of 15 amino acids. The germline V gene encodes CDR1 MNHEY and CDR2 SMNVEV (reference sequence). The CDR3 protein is CASSPDRGSLYEQYF.

The chain's CDR3 is CASSASGTGTYEQYF. The chain links TRBV9 to TRBJ2-7; TCRdb designates TRBD1, a call that cannot be tested without DNA. The germline gives CDR1 SGDLS, CDR2 YYNGEE. The CDR3 is made up of 15 amino acids.

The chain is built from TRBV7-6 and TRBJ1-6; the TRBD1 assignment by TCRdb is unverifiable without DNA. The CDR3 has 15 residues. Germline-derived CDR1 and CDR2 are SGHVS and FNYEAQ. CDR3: CASSLADRVSSPLHF.

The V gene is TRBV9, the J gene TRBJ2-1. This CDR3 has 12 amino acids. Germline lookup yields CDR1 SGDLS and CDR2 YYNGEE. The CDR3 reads CASSRTINEQFF.

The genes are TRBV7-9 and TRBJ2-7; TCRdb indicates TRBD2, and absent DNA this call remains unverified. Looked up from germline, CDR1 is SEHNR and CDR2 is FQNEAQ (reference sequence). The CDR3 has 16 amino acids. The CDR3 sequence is CASSGRLAGGPDEQYF.

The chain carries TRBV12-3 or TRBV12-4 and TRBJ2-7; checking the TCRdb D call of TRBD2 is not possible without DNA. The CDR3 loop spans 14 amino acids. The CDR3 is CASGRAFDTYEQYF.

CDR3 loop: CASRDGYEQYF. The chain is built from TRBV10-2 and TRBJ2-7. The CDR3 runs 11 residues. The V gene's germline CDR1 is WSHSY and CDR2 SAAADI.

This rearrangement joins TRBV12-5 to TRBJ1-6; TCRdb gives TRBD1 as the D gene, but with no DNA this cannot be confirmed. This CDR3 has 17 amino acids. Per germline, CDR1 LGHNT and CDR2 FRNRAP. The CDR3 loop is CASGLGVWDRGPSPLHF.

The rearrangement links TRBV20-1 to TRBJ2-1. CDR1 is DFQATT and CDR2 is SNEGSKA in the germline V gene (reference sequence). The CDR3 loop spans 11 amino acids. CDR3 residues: CSAPRRNEQFF.

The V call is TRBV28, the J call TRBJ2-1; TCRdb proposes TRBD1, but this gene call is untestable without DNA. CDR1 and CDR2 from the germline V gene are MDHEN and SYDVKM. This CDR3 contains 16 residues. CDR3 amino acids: CASSFEGQGEVYEQFF.

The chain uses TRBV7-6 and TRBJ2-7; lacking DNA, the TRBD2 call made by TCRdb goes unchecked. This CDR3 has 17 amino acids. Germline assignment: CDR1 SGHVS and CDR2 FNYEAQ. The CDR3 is CASGWLAGEGLTYEQYF.

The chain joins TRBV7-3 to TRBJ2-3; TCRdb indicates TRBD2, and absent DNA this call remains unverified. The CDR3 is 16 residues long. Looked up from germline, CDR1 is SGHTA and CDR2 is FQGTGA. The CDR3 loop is CASSEISRGGLDTQYF.

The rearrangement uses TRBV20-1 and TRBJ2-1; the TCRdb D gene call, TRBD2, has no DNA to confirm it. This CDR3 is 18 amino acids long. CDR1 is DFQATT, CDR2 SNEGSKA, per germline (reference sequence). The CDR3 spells CSARHFQLAGGLYNEQFF.

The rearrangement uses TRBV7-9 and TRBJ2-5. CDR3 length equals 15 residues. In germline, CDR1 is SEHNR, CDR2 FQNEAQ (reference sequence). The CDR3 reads CASSFQRYNQETQYF.

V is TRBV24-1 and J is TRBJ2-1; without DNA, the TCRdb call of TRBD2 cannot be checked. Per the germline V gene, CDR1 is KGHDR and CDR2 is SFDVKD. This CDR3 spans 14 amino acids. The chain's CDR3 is CATSDATLVHEQFF.

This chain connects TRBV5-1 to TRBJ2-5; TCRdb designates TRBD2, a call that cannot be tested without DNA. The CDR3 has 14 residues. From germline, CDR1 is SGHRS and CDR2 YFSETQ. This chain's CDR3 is CASSLPEGQETQYF.

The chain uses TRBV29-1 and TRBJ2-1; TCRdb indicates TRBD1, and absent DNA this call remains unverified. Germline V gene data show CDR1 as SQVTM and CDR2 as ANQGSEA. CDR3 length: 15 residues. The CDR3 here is CSVDPVGQGAYEQFF.

CDR3: CSASPGLAGPDTQYF. The chain couples TRBV20-1 to TRBJ2-3; TCRdb calls TRBD2, which cannot be checked without DNA. Germline V gives CDR1 DFQATT, CDR2 SNEGSKA (reference sequence). The CDR3 extends over 15 amino acids.

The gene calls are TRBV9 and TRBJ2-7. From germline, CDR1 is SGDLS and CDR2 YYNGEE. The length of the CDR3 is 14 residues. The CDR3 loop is CASSVSGVSYEQYF.